Each of the 28 T cell receptor beta chains below was sequenced from the same sample in a study of OX40 agonist ivuxolimab in advanced cancers. Profiling relied on immunoSEQ multiplex PCR, and the TCRdb table lists in-frame clones only, not all of them. The top ten clones hold approximately 0.7% of a sample with about 16,000 clones, 86% of them seen once. Sequencing was performed on CD4+ or CD8+ T cells sorted from blood, taken in a trial of the OX40 agonist ivuxolimab. The receptors stem from an adult with an advanced solid tumor such as melanoma, head and neck, liver or kidney cancer.

The chain joins TRBV10-3 to TRBJ2-2; the D is unclear. This CDR3 contains 12 residues. Germline V gene lookup returns CDR1 ENHRY and CDR2 SYGVKD. V lost 3 bases and J 6 bases, leaving 5 bases between the germline ends. The CDR3 DNA sequence: TGTGCCATCAGTGATACATCCGGGGAGCTGTTTTTT. It is translated as CAISDTSGELFF.

The chain recombines TRBV19 with TRBJ2-5; 8 bases map to TRBD2. V shed 3 bases and J 4 bases; nucleotides not matched to a gene: 7. The CDR3 contains 15 residues. Germline CDR1 is LNHDA and CDR2 is SQIVND (reference sequence). The CDR3 DNA follows: TGTGCCAGTAGTATCTCGGGGGCGGGGGGAGAGACCCAGTACTTC. Translation gives CASSISGAGGETQYF.

V usage is TRBV2 and J usage is TRBJ1-6; perhaps TRBD1 as D (6 bases). There are 15 residues in the CDR3. Per the germline V gene, CDR1 is SNHLY and CDR2 is FYNNEI. The germline V and J ends were trimmed by 6 bases and 8 bases, with 17 bases remaining between them. CDR3 DNA: TGTGCCAGCAGGTCACTACAGGGAATGGATTCACCCCTCCACTTT. It encodes CASRSLQGMDSPLHF.

This clone has just one count. The chain uses TRBV5-1 and TRBJ2-2; D possibly matches TRBD1 or TRBD2 (5 bases each). Germline V gene sequence: CDR1 SGHRS, CDR2 YFSETQ. V gave up 0 bases and J gave up 10 bases, with 16 bases separating them. The length of the CDR3 is 15 residues. Written as DNA, the CDR3 is TGCGCCAGCAGCTTGGGGGGGACCCCAGGAGAGGAGCTGTTTTTT. Protein: CASSLGGTPGEELFF. The variable domain in full, completed from reference TRBV5-1 and TRBJ2-2, reads KAGVTQTPRYLIKTRGQQVTLSCSPISGHRSVSWYQQTPGQGLQFLFEYFSETQRNKGNFPGRFSGRQFSNSRSEMNVSTLELGDSALYLCASSLGGTPGEELFFGEGSRLTVL.

The J gene is TRBJ2-3, the V gene TRBV19; a weak D match, TRBD2 (5 bases). This CDR3 comprises 13 residues. Germline CDR1 reads LNHDA; CDR2 reads SQIVND (reference sequence). Trimming stripped 9 bases from V and 4 bases from J, with 14 bases between. The CDR3 bases are TGTGCCAGCCGACTCTCCGGGGCAGATACGCAGTATTTT. Translation: CASRLSGADTQYF.

The V gene is TRBV19, the J gene TRBJ2-5; D call uncertain. The V and J ends lost 4 bases and 2 bases respectively, with 5 bases between them. This CDR3 has 12 amino acids. Germline V gene data show CDR1 as LNHDA and CDR2 as SQIVND (reference sequence). This chain's CDR3 is CASSTSQETQYF. CDR3 DNA: TGTGCCAGTAGTACTTCACAAGAGACCCAGTACTTC.

The rearrangement links TRBV11-2 to TRBJ2-7; 9 positions agree with TRBD1. The CDR3 totals 15 residues. V shed 8 bases, J shed 2 bases, and the junction held 10 bases outside the gene matches. Germline CDR1 reads SGHAT; CDR2 reads FQNNGV. CDR3 loop: CASGKTGGSPYEQYF. As DNA, the CDR3 is TGTGCCAGCGGGAAAACAGGGGGCAGTCCCTACGAGCAGTACTTC.

The sample holds a few counts of this clone. V usage is TRBV14 and J usage is TRBJ2-3; the D gene is possibly TRBD2 (5 bases). The CDR3 loop spans 14 amino acids. V gave up 0 bases and J gave up 14 bases, with 18 bases separating them. Germline CDR1 reads SGHDN; CDR2 reads FVKESK. The CDR3 reads CASSQDLLGSPVYF. CDR3 DNA: TGTGCCAGCAGCCAAGACCTACTAGGTTCCCCGGTGTATTTT.

This rearrangement joins TRBV10-1 to TRBJ2-1; TRBD2 aligns across 8 bases. V shed 4 bases, J shed 7 bases, and the junction held 12 bases outside the gene matches. The CDR3 is 16 residues long. Per germline, CDR1 WNHNN and CDR2 SYGVQD (reference sequence). CDR3 amino acids: CASSGSPASGQNEQFF. The CDR3 DNA sequence: TGCGCCAGCAGTGGGTCCCCGGCTAGCGGGCAGAATGAGCAGTTCTTC.

The chain combines TRBV15 with TRBJ2-5; the D call may be TRBD1 or TRBD2 (6 bases each). V was shortened by 9 bases and J by 2 bases, with 22 bases between the two germline ends. This CDR3 comprises 16 residues. Per the germline V gene, CDR1 is LNHNV and CDR2 is YYDKDF (reference sequence). CDR3 in DNA: TGTGCCACGCAAGGAGGGCTTAGGGGGAGTCAAGAGACCCAGTACTTC. Its protein product is CATQGGLRGSQETQYF.

This clone has just one count. This chain joins TRBV5-1 and TRBJ2-7; the D gene is possibly TRBD2 (5 bases). This CDR3 comprises 13 residues. CDR1 and CDR2 (germline): SGHRS, YFSETQ. Trimming shortened V by 1 base and J by 5 bases, and 10 bases separated the two germline ends. This CDR3 is CASSLILGHEQYF. CDR3 in DNA: TGCGCCAGCAGCTTGATACTAGGTCACGAGCAGTACTTC.

The chain links TRBV5-4 to TRBJ2-3, with 10 positions matching TRBD2. In germline, CDR1 is SGHNT, CDR2 YYREEE (reference sequence). CDR3 length equals 15 residues. V was clipped by 0 bases and J by 3 bases; unmatched bases: 1. CDR3 amino acids: CASSLDSGRTDTQYF. CDR3 DNA sequence: TGTGCCAGCAGCTTGGATAGCGGGAGGACAGATACGCAGTATTTT. The full variable domain, in which reference TRBV5-4 and TRBJ2-3 provide the parts outside the CDR3, is ETGVTQSPTHLIKTRGQQVTLRCSSQSGHNTVSWYQQALGQGPQFIFQYYREEENGRGNFPPRFSGLQFPNYSSELNVNALELDDSALYLCASSLDSGRTDTQYFGPGTRLTVL.

This chain joins TRBV5-3 and TRBJ2-5; 8 bases are shared with TRBD1. TRBV5-3 carries the ORF label, with uncertain function. The junction had 6 bases not matched to a gene; V was cut back by 3 bases and J by 5 bases. The CDR3 length is 14 residues. The CDR3 DNA follows: TGTGCCAGAAGCTGCTGGACAGGGCAGGAGACCCAGTACTTC. Amino acids: CARSCWTGQETQYF.

The genes are TRBV7-9 and TRBJ1-2; TRBD1 agrees at 7 bases. The CDR3 contains 15 residues. Trimming took 0 bases from V and 7 from J; bases not matched to a gene: 8. Per germline, CDR1 SEHNR and CDR2 FQNEAQ (reference sequence). CDR3 nucleotide sequence: TGTGCCAGCAGCTTAGCCCAATCCTCAGGGGGTGGCTACACCTTC. The encoded protein is CASSLAQSSGGGYTF.

This clone was detected once. This sequence joins TRBV10-3 and TRBJ2-5; D is perhaps TRBD1 (8 bases). The CDR3 runs to 16 residues. The germline V gene has CDR1 ENHRY and CDR2 SYGVKD. V was pared by 6 bases and J by 1 base, with 18 bases between. The CDR3 region has the DNA TGTGCCATCAGCCCCCAGGGGGCGGGGGTCCAAGAGACCCAGTACTTC. Encoded protein: CAISPQGAGVQETQYF.

J is TRBJ2-2 and V is TRBV12-5; D is undetermined. The CDR3 extends over 13 amino acids. In germline, CDR1 is LGHNT, CDR2 FRNRAP. V was pared by 7 bases and J by 1 base, with 7 bases between. This CDR3 is CASAVGNTGELFF. The CDR3 DNA reads as TGTGCTAGTGCGGTAGGGAACACCGGGGAGCTGTTTTTT.

The V call is TRBV6-1, the J call TRBJ1-2; maybe TRBD1 (5 bases). V was trimmed by 6 bases and J by 4 bases, leaving 12 bases between them. The CDR3 length is 13 residues. Germline assignment: CDR1 MNHNS and CDR2 SASEGT. In DNA form, the CDR3 reads TGTGCCAGCAGCCCCGGGGCTGGCTATGGCTACACCTTC. Its protein is CASSPGAGYGYTF.

The V gene is TRBV25-1, the J gene TRBJ2-3; D remains unclear. The V end lost 0 bases, the J end lost 0 bases, and 10 bases lay between the germline ends. Germline V CDR1 and CDR2: MGHDK, SYGVNS. The CDR3 totals 16 residues. CDR3 region: CASSEYMSYSTDTQYF. The DNA for the CDR3 is TGTGCCAGCAGTGAATATATGAGTTATAGCACAGATACGCAGTATTTT.

This chain connects TRBV10-1 to TRBJ2-1; D call uncertain. The CDR3 runs 15 residues. V was cut by 3 bases and J by 9 bases, with 18 bases left in between. Germline V CDR1 and CDR2: WNHNN, SYGVQD (reference sequence). The CDR3 nucleotides read TGCGCCAGCAGTGAAGATAGTCGTGAACCCGTTGAGCAGTTCTTC. Amino acids: CASSEDSREPVEQFF.

The rearrangement uses TRBV10-3 and TRBJ1-5; 7 bases fit TRBD1. The CDR3 spans 14 residues. Unmatched junction bases numbered 3, after V lost 4 bases and J lost 3 bases. Germline V CDR1 and CDR2: ENHRY, SYGVKD. This CDR3 reads CAISVDRNNQPQHF. DNA for the CDR3: TGTGCCATCAGTGTGGACAGGAACAATCAGCCCCAGCATTTT.

This chain joins TRBV2 and TRBJ2-2, with unresolved D. V lost 1 base and J lost 0, with 6 bases in between. Germline CDR1 reads SNHLY; CDR2 reads FYNNEI. This CDR3 has 15 residues. The CDR3 DNA reads as TGTGCCAGCAGTGAAGGCTCGACGAACACCGGGGAGCTGTTTTTT. It is translated as CASSEGSTNTGELFF.

The V call is TRBV19, the J call TRBJ2-1, with a possible D match to TRBD2 (5 bases). Trimming took 3 bases from V and 5 from J, leaving 8 bases between them. The CDR3 contains 13 residues. Germline CDR1 is LNHDA and CDR2 is SQIVND (reference sequence). The CDR3 DNA reads as TGTGCCAGTAGTATGAGCGGTAACAATGAGCAGTTCTTC. Residues: CASSMSGNNEQFF.

A single count supports this clone. This chain joins TRBV7-2 and TRBJ2-2; D gene unclear. Germline CDR1 reads SGHTA; CDR2 reads FQGNSA. Trimming took 5 bases from V and 1 from J, leaving 5 bases between them. The CDR3 length is 13 residues. CDR3 residues: CASSIMNTGELFF. Here the CDR3 DNA reads TGTGCCAGCAGCATTATGAACACCGGGGAGCTGTTTTTT.

This clone was seen once. V is TRBV10-3 and J is TRBJ2-5; 7 bases match TRBD2. Looked up from germline, CDR1 is ENHRY and CDR2 is SYGVKD. The trim removed 9 bases at V and 0 bases at J, leaving 7 bases unmatched. This CDR3 is 14 amino acids long. The CDR3 sequence is CAIQAGTYQETQYF. DNA for the CDR3: TGTGCCATACAAGCGGGGACGTACCAAGAGACCCAGTACTTC.

The chain couples TRBV5-6 to TRBJ2-2; D possibly corresponds to TRBD1 (5 bases). V lost 1 base and J 2 bases, leaving 12 bases between the germline ends. This CDR3 has 16 residues. Germline-derived CDR1 and CDR2 are SGHDT and YYEEEE. The CDR3 spells CASSLYDRPNTGELFF. The CDR3 DNA reads as TGTGCCAGCAGCTTGTATGACAGACCAAACACCGGGGAGCTGTTTTTT.

The chain joins TRBV2 to TRBJ1-5; D is undetermined. Per germline, CDR1 SNHLY and CDR2 FYNNEI. The CDR3 runs to 14 residues. Trimming pared 7 bases from V and 9 bases from J, leaving 19 bases between. As DNA, the CDR3 is TGTGCCAGCAAGCGGGCGGACTCGAGTCGGCCCCAGCATTTT. Protein: CASKRADSSRPQHF.

The V and J genes are TRBV11-3 and TRBJ1-1; maybe TRBD1 (5 bases). Germline V gene data show CDR1 as SGHNT and CDR2 as YENEEA. This CDR3 has 12 residues. V shed 5 bases and J shed 11 bases, with 15 bases lying between them. DNA of the CDR3: TGTGCCAGCAGCCGCGGGGGTGGGGCCGCTTTCTTT. The encoded protein is CASSRGGGAAFF.

This clone showed up just a few times. The V call is TRBV9, the J call TRBJ2-3, with 7 bases aligning to TRBD2. CDR1 SGDLS and CDR2 YYNGEE come from the germline V gene. With 10 bases clipped from V and 1 base from J, the junction kept 12 bases outside the gene matches. The CDR3 is 15 residues long. The CDR3 loop is CAPTASGLGTDTQYF. DNA of the CDR3: TGTGCCCCTACAGCTAGCGGCCTCGGCACAGATACGCAGTATTTT.